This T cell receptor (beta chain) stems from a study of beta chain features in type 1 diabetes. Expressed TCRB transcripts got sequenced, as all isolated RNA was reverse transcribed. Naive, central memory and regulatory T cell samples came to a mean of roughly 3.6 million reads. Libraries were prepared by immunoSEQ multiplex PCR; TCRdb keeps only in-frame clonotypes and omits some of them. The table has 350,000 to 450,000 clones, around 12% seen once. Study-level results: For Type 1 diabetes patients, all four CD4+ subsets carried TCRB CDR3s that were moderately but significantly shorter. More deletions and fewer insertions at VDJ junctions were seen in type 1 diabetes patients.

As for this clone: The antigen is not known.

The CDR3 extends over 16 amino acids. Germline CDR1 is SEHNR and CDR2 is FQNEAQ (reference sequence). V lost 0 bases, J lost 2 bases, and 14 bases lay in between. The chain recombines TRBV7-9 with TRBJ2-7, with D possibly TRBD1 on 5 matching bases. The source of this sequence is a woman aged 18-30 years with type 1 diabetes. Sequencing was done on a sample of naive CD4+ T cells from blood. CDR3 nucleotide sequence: TGTGCCAGCAGCTTAGCCGTGGTAGGGGCCCCCTACGAGCAGTACTTC. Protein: CASSLAVVGAPYEQYF.